Below, one TCR beta chain is given with its context. Its antigen has not been determined. Base qualities are not recorded, but no much larger clone differs from it by a single base. Sequences MNHEY (CDR1) and SVGAGI (CDR2) are obtained from the germline V gene. The V and J ends are trimmed by 0 bases and 2 bases, leaving 8 bases between them. The CDR3 runs 14 amino acids, cysteine and phenylalanine included. Only the CDR3 part of the read is kept: 42 bases, read in frame from the first base. Synthetic TCR analog templates were spiked into each PCR to estimate absolute template abundance from read counts. Using the immunoSEQ assay, TCRbeta CDR3 regions were amplified from genomic DNA with bias-controlled V and J gene primers. Sequencing of rearranged TCRbeta segments was done at approximately 20X coverage. The paper's processing steps were these. Clustering was used to correct sequencing errors, and CDR3s were annotated against IMGT so that V, D and J genes could be assigned. Out-of-frame and stop-codon sequences were excluded, and only productive TCRbeta rearrangements were used in downstream analyses. To compute clonality, Shannon entropy was normalized by the log of the number of unique productive sequences and then subtracted from one. Fisher's exact test with Benjamini-Hochberg correction, using a cutoff of adjusted p below 0.01, was how clones that differed between time points or between blood and tumor were identified. TCRdb obtained this table from immuneACCESS and retained in-frame rearrangements with V and J assigned. These tables miss some clones; where compared with another copy, unresolved V genes account for less than half of the shortfall, and the remainder is unexplained. The V and J calls and clone size are taken from that table; D and trimming were inferred from the DNA. This sample gives tens of thousands of clones in total; approximately 86% of them show up just once. 1.5% to 2% of the sample is in the top ten clones.

The source of the sample is a study of PD-L1 blockade in urothelial cancer (dated 2017 in TCRdb). Background for the entire study: Therapy was started at some point between 2014 and 2016 for all patients, and atezolizumab 1,200 mg was administered intravenously every 3 weeks. Twenty-five of 29 patients were identified as males with urothelial cancer of bladder origin, and a prior smoking history was reported by 18 of 29 patients. Patients had an ECOG performance status of 0 or 1 and had received between 0 and 3 prior chemotherapy regimens. Blood samples were analyzed at two time points: 3 weeks after treatment start (second dose) and 6 weeks after treatment start. Blood samples gave a median of 141,255 T cells and tens of thousands of unique TCRs, with a median clonality of about 0.078. Somatic, immune and clinical correlates of response to PD-L1 blockade with atezolizumab in urothelial cancer were the focus of an exploratory multi-omic analysis. Pretreatment tumor samples, along with matched peripheral blood collected serially before and after atezolizumab treatment, underwent TCR sequencing. Durable clinical benefit was defined as a progression-free survival longer than 6 months, and TCR features were additionally tested against progression-free survival and overall survival. In the same patients who had TCR sequencing, pretreatment tumors also underwent whole exome sequencing and RNA sequencing. Ten or so patients reached durable clinical benefit, while 15 to 25 patients did not. Pretreatment blood TCR-seq was available for twenty-nine patients, at least one posttreatment blood collection was obtained for 25 or so patients, and tumor TCR-seq was available for 25 or so patients.

A cohort of about 31 patients with locally advanced or metastatic urothelial carcinoma, treated at Memorial Sloan Kettering on a trial protocol, was included. Peripheral blood mononuclear cells were collected from each patient pretreatment and during treatment, giving between 1 and 8 total time points per patient. The Qiagen DNeasy Blood extraction kit was used to purify genomic DNA from total PBMCs and tumor samples. PBMCs were collected pretreatment and during treatment and were isolated and stored as previously described. Beyond this particular receptor, the publication reports: Because the sample size was small (n ≈ 31) and many exploratory analyses were performed, the results are intended to be hypothesis-generating. Improved progression-free and overall survival was found to be associated with pretreatment peripheral blood TCR clonality below the median. Among patients with durable benefit, tumor-associated TCR clones showed greater expansion in peripheral blood 3 weeks after treatment started (n = 22, p = 0.022).

The sequence is built from TRBV6-5 and TRBJ2-7; the D segment could be TRBD2, given 5 matching bases. This sequence originates from a man aged 50 to 59 with urothelial cancer. The sequencing here drew on PBMCs, taken around atezolizumab (anti-PD-L1) treatment. The CDR3: CASSYSGVTYEQYF. Here is the DNA: TGTGCCAGCAGTTACTCCGGGGTTACCTACGAGCAGTACTTC.